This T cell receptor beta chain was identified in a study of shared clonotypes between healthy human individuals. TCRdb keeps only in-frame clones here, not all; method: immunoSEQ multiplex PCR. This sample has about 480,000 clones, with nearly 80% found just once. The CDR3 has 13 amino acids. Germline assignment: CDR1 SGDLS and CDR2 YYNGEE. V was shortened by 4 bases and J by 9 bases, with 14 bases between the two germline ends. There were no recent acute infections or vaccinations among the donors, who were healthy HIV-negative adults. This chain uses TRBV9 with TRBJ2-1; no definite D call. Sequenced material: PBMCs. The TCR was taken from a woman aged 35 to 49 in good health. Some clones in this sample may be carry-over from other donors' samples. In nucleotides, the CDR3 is TGTGCCAGCAGCCCTGGGGTCTCCTCTGAGCAGTTCTTC. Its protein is CASSPGVSSEQFF.